This T cell receptor (beta chain) was recorded in a study of T cells in Graves' hyperthyroidism and ophthalmopathy. Amplified regions were TCR beta CDR3 sequences from RNA transcripts. First-round RT-PCR with HTBI primers amplified the TCR CDR3 region. A single record per CDR3 protein comes from TCRdb applying MiXCR to the multiplex PCR reads. The sample lists under 800,000 distinct CDR3 sequences, 14% occurring once. Losses at the gene ends were 5 bases for V and 2 bases for J; bases not matched to a gene: 12. Germline V gene data show CDR1 as MNHEY and CDR2 as SVGEGT. CDR3 length: 17 residues. This clonotype was counted at least ten times. Diagnosis of hyperthyroidism was new in patients aged 18 to 65, and its duration was under 2 months. Patients were excluded because of uncontrolled infection, other autoimmune disease, pregnancy or lactation.

The sequenced sample was blood. The receptor's source is a woman under 30 with Graves' hyperthyroidism. V usage is TRBV6-2 or TRBV6-3 and J usage is TRBJ1-5; TRBD1 agrees at 7 bases. CDR3 nucleotide sequence: TGTGCCAGCAGTCTTAAACTGACAGGGTCTGGCAATCAGCCCCAGCATTTT. Encoded protein: CASSLKLTGSGNQPQHF.